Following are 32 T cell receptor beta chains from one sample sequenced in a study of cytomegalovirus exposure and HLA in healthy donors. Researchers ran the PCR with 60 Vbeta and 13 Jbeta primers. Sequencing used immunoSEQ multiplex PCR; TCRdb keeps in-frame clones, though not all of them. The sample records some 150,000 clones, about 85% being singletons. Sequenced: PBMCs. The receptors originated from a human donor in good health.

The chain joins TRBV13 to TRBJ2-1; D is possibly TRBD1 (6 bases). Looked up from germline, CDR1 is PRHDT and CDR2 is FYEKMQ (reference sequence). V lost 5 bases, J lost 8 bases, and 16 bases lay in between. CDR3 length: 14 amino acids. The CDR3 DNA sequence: TGTGCCAGCAGCCCCTTCTTGGGGGCCGATGAGCAGTTCTTC. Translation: CASSPFLGADEQFF.

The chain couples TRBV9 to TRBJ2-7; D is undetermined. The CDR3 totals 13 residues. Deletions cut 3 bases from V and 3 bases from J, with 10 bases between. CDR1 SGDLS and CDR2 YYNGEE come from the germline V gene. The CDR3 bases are TGTGCCAGCAGCGCCGCCCCTAACTACGAGCAGTACTTC. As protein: CASSAAPNYEQYF. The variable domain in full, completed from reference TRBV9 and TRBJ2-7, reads DSGVTQTPKHLITATGQRVTLRCSPRSGDLSVYWYQQSLDQGLQFLIQYYNGEERAKGNILERFSAQQFPDLHSELNLSSLELGDSALYFCASSAAPNYEQYFGPGTRLTVT.

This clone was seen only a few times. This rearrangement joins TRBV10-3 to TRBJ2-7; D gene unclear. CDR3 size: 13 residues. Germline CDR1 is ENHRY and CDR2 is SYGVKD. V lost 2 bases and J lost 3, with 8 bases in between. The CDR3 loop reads CAISEGLVYEQYF. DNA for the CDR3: TGTGCCATCAGTGAGGGTCTAGTCTACGAGCAGTACTTC.

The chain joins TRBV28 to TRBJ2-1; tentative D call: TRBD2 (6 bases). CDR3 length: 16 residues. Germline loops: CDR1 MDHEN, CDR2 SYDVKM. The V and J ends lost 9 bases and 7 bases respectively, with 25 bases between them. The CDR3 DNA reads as TGTGCCAGTATTCCGCTTACCGGGACTGTTTATAATGAGCAGTTCTTC. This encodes CASIPLTGTVYNEQFF.

CDR3 residues: CASSPRWLTQETQYF. The CDR3 region has the DNA TGCGCCAGCAGCCCCCGGTGGCTGACACAAGAGACCCAGTACTTC. The gene calls are TRBV4-3 and TRBJ2-5; D is ambiguous. The germline CDR1 and CDR2 sequences are LGHNA and YSLEER. The length of the CDR3 is 15 residues. V was trimmed by 4 bases and J by 2 bases, leaving 14 bases between them.

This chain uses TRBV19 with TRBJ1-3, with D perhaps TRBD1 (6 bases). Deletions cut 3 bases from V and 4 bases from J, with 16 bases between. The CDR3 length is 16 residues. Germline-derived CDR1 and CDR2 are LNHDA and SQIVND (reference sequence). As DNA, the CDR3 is TGTGCCAGTAGTATCACAGGGTCGGCGAACGGAAACACCATATATTTT. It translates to CASSITGSANGNTIYF.

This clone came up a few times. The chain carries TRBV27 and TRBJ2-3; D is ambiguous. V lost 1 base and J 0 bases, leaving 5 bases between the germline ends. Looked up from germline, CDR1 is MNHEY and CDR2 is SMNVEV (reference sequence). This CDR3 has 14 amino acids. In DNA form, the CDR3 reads TGTGCCAGCAGTTTATTTACTAGCACAGATACGCAGTATTTT. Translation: CASSLFTSTDTQYF.

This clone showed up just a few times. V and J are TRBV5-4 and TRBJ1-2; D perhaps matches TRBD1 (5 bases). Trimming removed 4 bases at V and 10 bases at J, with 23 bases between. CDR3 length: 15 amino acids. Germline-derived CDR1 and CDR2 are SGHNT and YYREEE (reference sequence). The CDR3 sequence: CASSRPKTGITNYTF. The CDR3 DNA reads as TGTGCCAGCAGCCGACCGAAAACAGGAATAACAAACTACACCTTC.

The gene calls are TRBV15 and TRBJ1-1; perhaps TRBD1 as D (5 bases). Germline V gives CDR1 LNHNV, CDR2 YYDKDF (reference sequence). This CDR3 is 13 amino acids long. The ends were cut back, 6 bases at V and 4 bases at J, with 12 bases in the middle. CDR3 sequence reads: CATRSGRVTEAFF. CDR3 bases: TGTGCCACCAGGTCAGGCAGGGTCACTGAAGCTTTCTTT.

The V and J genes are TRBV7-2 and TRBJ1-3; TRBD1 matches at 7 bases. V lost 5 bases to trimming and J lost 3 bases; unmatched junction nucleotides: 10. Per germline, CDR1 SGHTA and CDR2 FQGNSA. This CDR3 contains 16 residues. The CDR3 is CASSPLARGLGNTIYF. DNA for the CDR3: TGTGCCAGCAGCCCACTCGCGAGGGGGCTTGGAAACACCATATATTTT.

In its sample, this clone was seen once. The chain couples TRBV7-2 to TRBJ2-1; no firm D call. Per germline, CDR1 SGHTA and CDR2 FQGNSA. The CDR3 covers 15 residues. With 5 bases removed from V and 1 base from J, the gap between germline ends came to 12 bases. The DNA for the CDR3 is TGTGCCAGCAGCGCACTAATTGGGTCCTACAATGAGCAGTTCTTC. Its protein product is CASSALIGSYNEQFF.

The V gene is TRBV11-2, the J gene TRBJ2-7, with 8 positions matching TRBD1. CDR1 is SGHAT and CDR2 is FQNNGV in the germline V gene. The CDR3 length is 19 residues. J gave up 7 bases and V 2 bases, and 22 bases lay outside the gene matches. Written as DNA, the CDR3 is TGTGCCAGCAGCTTACAAGGTGGAACGGGACAGGCCGCCCTCGGAGAGCAGTACTTC. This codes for CASSLQGGTGQAALGEQYF.

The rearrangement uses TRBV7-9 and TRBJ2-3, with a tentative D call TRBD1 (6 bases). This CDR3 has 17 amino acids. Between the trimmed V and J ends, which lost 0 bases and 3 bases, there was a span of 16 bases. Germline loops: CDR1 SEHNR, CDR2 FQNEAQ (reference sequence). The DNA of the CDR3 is TGTGCCAGCAGCTTAGCGCGTCTTGGGGGCCGGACAGATACGCAGTATTTT. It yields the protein CASSLARLGGRTDTQYF.

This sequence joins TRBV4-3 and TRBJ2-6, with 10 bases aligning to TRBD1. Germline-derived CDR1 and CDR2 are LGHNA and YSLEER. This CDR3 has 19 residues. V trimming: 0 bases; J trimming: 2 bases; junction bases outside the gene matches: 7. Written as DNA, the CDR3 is TGCGCCAGCAGCCAAGACGCCGGGACAGGGGCGGCTGGGGCCAACGTCCTGACTTTC. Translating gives CASSQDAGTGAAGANVLTF.

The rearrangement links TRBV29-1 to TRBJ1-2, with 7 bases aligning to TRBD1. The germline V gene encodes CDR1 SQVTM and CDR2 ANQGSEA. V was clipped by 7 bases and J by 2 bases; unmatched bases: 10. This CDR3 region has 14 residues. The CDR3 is CSDSSRGSNYGYTF. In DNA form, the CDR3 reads TGCAGCGACTCTTCCAGGGGGTCCAACTATGGCTACACCTTC.

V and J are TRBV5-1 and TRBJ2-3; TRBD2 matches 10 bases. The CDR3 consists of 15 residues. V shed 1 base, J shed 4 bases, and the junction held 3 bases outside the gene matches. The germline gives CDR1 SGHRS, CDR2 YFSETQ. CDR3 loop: CASSLRGLAADTQYF. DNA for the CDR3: TGCGCCAGCAGCTTGAGAGGACTAGCGGCAGATACGCAGTATTTT.

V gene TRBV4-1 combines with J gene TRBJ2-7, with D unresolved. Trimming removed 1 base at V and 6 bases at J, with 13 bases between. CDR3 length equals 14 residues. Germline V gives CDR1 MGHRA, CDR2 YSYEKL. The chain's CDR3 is CASSQATLTGEQYF. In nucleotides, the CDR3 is TGCGCCAGCAGCCAAGCAACTCTAACGGGCGAGCAGTACTTC.

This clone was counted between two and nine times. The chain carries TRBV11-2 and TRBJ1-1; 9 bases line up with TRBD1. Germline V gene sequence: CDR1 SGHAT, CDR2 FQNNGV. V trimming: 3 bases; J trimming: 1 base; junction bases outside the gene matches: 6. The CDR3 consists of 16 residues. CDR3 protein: CASSFGTGYGNTEAFF. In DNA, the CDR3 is TGTGCCAGCAGCTTCGGGACAGGGTACGGGAACACTGAAGCTTTCTTT.

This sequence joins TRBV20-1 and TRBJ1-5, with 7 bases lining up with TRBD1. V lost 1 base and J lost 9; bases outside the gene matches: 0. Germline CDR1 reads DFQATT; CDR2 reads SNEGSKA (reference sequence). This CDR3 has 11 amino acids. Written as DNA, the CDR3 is TGCAGTGCTAGAGGACAGGGGCCCCAGCATTTT. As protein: CSARGQGPQHF.

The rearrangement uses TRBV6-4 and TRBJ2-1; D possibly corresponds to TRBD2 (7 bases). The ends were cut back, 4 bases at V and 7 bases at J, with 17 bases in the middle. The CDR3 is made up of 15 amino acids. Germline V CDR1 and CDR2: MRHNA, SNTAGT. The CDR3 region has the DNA TGTGCCAGCAGTGTAAAAGGGGGGGGCCTTAATGAGCAGTTCTTC. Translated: CASSVKGGGLNEQFF.

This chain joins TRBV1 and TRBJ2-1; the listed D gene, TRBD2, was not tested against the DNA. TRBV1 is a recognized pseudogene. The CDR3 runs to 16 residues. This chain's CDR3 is CTSSQDWRLAGDEQFF. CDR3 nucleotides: TGCACCAGCAGCCAAGATTGGAGACTAGCGGGAGATGAGCAGTTCTTC.

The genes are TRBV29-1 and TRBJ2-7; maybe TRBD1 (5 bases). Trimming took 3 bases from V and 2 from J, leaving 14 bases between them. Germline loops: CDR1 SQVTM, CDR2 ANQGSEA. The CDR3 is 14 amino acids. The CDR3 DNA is TGCAGCGTTGAGACAGCGCTGAGGCCCTACGAGCAGTACTTC. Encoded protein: CSVETALRPYEQYF.

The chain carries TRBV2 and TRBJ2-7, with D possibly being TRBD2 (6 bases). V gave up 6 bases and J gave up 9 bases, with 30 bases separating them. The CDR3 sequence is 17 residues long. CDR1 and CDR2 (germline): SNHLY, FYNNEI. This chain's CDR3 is CASRTETSRPGPPSQYF. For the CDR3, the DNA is TGTGCCAGCAGGACGGAGACTAGTCGGCCAGGGCCCCCGTCGCAGTACTTC.

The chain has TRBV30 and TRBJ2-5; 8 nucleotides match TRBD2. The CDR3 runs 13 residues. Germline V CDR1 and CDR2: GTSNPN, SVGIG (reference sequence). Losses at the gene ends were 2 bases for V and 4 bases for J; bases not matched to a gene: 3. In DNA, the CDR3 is TGTGCCTGGAGTTATCTAGCGGGAGAGACCCAGTACTTC. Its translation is CAWSYLAGETQYF.

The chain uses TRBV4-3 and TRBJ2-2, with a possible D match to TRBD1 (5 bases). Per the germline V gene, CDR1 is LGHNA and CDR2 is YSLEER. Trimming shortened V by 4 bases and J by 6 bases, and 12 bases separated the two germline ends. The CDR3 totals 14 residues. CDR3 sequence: CASSRAGSPGELFF. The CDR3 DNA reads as TGCGCCAGCAGCCGAGCAGGGTCTCCCGGGGAGCTGTTTTTT.

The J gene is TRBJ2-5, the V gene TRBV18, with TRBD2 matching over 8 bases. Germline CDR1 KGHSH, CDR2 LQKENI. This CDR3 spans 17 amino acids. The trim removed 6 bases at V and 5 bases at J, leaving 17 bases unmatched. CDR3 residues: CASSPTRRAGAEETQYF. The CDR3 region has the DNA TGTGCCAGCTCTCCCACCCGAAGAGCGGGGGCGGAGGAGACCCAGTACTTC.

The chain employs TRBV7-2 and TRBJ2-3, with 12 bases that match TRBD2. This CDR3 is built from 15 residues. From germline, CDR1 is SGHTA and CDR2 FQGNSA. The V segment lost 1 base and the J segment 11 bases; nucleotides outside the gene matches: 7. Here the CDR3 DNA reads TGTGCCAGCAGCTTAGGTCTAGCGGGGGGGTGGGAGCAGTATTTT. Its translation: CASSLGLAGGWEQYF.

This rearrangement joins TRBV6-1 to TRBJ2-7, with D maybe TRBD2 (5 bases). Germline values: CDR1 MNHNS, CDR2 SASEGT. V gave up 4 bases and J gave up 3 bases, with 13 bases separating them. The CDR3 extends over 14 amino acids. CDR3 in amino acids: CASSVQAGIYEQYF. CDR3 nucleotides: TGTGCCAGCAGTGTTCAGGCCGGGATCTACGAGCAGTACTTC.

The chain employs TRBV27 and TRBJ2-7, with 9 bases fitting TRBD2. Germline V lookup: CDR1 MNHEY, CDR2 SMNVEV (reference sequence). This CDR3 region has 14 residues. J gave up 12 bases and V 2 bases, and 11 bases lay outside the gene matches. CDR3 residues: CASSLGTSHPPAYF. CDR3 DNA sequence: TGTGCCAGCAGTTTAGGGACTAGCCATCCTCCTGCGTACTTC.

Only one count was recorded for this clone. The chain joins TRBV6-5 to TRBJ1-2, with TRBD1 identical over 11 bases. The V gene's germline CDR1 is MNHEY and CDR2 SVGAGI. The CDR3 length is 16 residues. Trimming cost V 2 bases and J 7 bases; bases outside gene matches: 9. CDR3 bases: TGTGCCAGCAGTTACGGGAGGACAGGGGGCGCGAGTGGCTACACCTTC. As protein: CASSYGRTGGASGYTF.

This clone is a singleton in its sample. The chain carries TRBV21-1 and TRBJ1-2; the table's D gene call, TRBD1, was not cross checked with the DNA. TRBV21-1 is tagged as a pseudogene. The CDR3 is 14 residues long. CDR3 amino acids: CASSDRDIGYGYTF. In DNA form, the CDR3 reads TGTGCCAGCAGCGACCGGGACATCGGCTATGGCTACACCTTC.

Here the CDR3 reads CASSLGPFVNTEAFF. CDR3 in DNA: TGTGCCAGCAGCTTAGGGCCTTTCGTGAACACTGAAGCTTTCTTT. The chain couples TRBV7-9 to TRBJ1-1; D gene uncertain. The CDR3 has 15 amino acids. V was trimmed by 1 base and J by 0 bases, leaving 9 bases between them. Germline CDR1 reads SEHNR; CDR2 reads FQNEAQ (reference sequence).